Listed below are T cell receptor beta chains from one sample, sequenced in a study of response to subunit inactivated influenza vaccine. TCRdb analysed the RT-PCR reads with MiXCR anew, one entry per CDR3 protein. In the table there are approximately 230,000 distinct CDR3 sequences, over 9% of which are singletons. Sequenced material: non-naive T cells sorted from PBMCs, taken about 14 days before vaccination. Receptors originate from a man aged 50-60 years who received an inactivated influenza vaccine. CDR3s include the opening cysteine and the closing phenylalanine or tryptophan. Fields, in order: J gene, V gene, D gene, clone size, CDR3 protein, CDR3 DNA. D genes are given only for firm matches. Size is stated for part of the rows, as once, few or many counts, or as a class when the clone is expanded.

>TRBJ2-1|TRBV6-5|-|many
CASSLLSEQFF
TGTGCCAGCAGCTTATTGAGCGAGCAGTTCTTC
>TRBJ2-5|TRBV5-5|-|once
CASSSEPTKGETQYF
TGTGCCAGCAGCTCAGAGCCTACCAAGGGAGAGACCCAGTACTTC
>TRBJ2-1|TRBV28|-|-
CASSFPSRGGAELAVYNEQFF
TGTGCCAGCAGTTTCCCCAGCCGAGGGGGCGCCGAACTAGCGGTCTACAATGAGCAGTTCTTC
>TRBJ2-1|TRBV7-9|TRBD2|few
CASSSPGLAGQREQFF
TGTGCCAGCAGCTCTCCGGGACTAGCGGGGCAAAGAGAGCAGTTCTTC
>TRBJ2-1|TRBV9|-|many
CASSPRTGSSYNEQFF
TGTGCCAGCAGCCCCAGGACTGGGAGCTCCTACAATGAGCAGTTCTTC
>TRBJ1-1|TRBV4-1|TRBD1|-
CASSQAPGQAIEAFF
TGCGCCAGCAGCCAAGCACCGGGACAGGCAATCGAAGCTTTCTTT
>TRBJ2-7|TRBV7-2|TRBD1|few
CASSPRQGSLEQYF
TGTGCCAGCAGCCCGAGACAGGGATCCCTCGAGCAGTACTTC
>TRBJ2-1|TRBV5-5|TRBD1|many
CASSDRVEAYNEQFF
TGTGCCAGCAGCGACAGGGTAGAGGCTTACAATGAGCAGTTCTTC
>TRBJ2-5|TRBV4-3|-|few
CASSQDHGETQYF
TGCGCCAGCAGCCAAGATCATGGGGAGACCCAGTACTTC
>TRBJ2-7|TRBV9|-|many
CASSVGSPSWDEQYF
TGTGCCAGCAGCGTAGGATCCCCCTCATGGGACGAGCAGTACTTC
>TRBJ2-5|TRBV5-1|-|many
CASSLVWGQETQYF
TGCGCCAGCAGCTTGGTTTGGGGTCAAGAGACCCAGTACTTC
>TRBJ2-1|TRBV29-1|-|-
CSVEDRSLYNEQFF
TGCAGCGTTGAGGACAGAAGCCTGTACAATGAGCAGTTCTTC
>TRBJ1-6|TRBV28|-|few
CASRNRDGSYNSPLHF
TGTGCCAGCAGGAACCGGGACGGCTCCTATAATTCACCCCTCCACTTT